This T cell receptor beta chain was observed in a study of cytomegalovirus exposure and HLA in healthy donors. Turning to this clone: As yet, its antigen is unknown.

CDR1 is GTSNPN and CDR2 is SVGIG in the germline V gene (reference sequence). V lost 5 bases and J lost 4; bases outside the gene matches: 5. The CDR3 extends over 13 amino acids. Here immunoSEQ multiplex PCR was the method, and the copy in TCRdb shows in-frame clones only, minus some. Here the sample spans around 200,000 clones, roughly 77% being singletons. Study-wide results and limits: Rare TCR sequences dominated, though some public TCRs recurred in many donors. TCR beta chains numbering about 160 were designated cytomegalovirus-associated.

The source material was PBMCs. The chain employs TRBV30 and TRBJ2-3; 8 nucleotides agree with TRBD2. The TCR comes from a young woman in good health and CMV-seronegative. Here the CDR3 reads CAWGSGVPDTQYF. CDR3 DNA: TGTGCCTGGGGTAGCGGGGTGCCAGATACGCAGTATTTT.